The TCR beta chain under discussion was sequenced for a study of blood T cells in healthy people across ages. At least 7 million PBMCs were isolated per sample. The authors ran a second PCR of about 6 to 12 cycles using a sample-barcoded 5' primer and a J-beta primer mix. TCRdb fed the 5' RACE reads into MiXCR, producing one record per CDR3 protein. The sample holds 650,000 to 800,000 distinct CDR3 sequences, under 55% seen once. V was clipped by 3 bases and J by 3 bases; unmatched bases: 7. Per the germline V gene, CDR1 is SEHNR and CDR2 is FQNEAQ (reference sequence). There are 15 residues in the CDR3.

The receptor was derived from a man between 60 and 75 years old in good health. This chain connects TRBV7-9 to TRBJ1-2; TRBD1 matches 7 bases. The specimen sequenced was blood. CDR3: CASSFTGTDDYGYTF. The CDR3 bases are TGTGCCAGCAGCTTTACCGGGACAGACGACTATGGCTACACCTTC.